This T cell receptor beta chain was recorded in a study of T-cell memory formation after mild COVID-19. General study findings and limits: Memory from before infection featured some responding clones, which suggests cross-reactive memory joined. CD4+ clones that contracted lay mainly in CM and EM; CD8+ ones lay in EMRA. Day 15 to 85 contracting clones showed balanced CD4/CD8; day 15 to 37 expanders favored CD4+.

Trimming removed 5 bases from V and 9 bases from J; junction bases left unmatched: 16. This CDR3 spans 16 amino acids. Germline-derived CDR1 and CDR2 are MNHEY and SMNVEV (reference sequence). TCRdb redid the calling of the 5' RACE reads with MiXCR, one entry per CDR3 protein. Of fewer than 250,000 distinct CDR3 sequences in the sample, approximately 15% were seen once. This clonotype was seen a handful of times. What it recognizes is unknown. Source material: PBMCs or a T cell subset sorted from them (not recorded which). This clonotype was sampled from an adult woman who had mild COVID-19 (a few samples of this study predate the infection). Cell type and time point are not known. This sequence joins TRBV27 and TRBJ2-1, with 7 positions matching TRBD2. The CDR3: CASSTPPGRGRVEQFF. CDR3 sequence (DNA): TGTGCCAGCAGTACCCCCCCCGGGCGGGGGAGGGTTGAGCAGTTCTTC.